What follows are 15 T cell receptor beta chains derived from one specimen sequenced in a study of cytomegalovirus exposure and HLA in healthy donors. PCR involved 60 Vbeta and 13 Jbeta primers. TCRdb's copy holds only in-frame clones and misses some; the assay was immunoSEQ multiplex PCR. Of tens of thousands of clones listed, about 83% were seen once; the top ten hold approximately 3%. Material: PBMCs. These receptors all stem from a boy aged 5-17 years in good health and CMV-seronegative.

V and J are TRBV4-1 and TRBJ1-4; 7 positions agree with TRBD1. V was pared by 1 base and J by 0 bases, with 5 bases of the junction left unmatched. This CDR3 is built from 17 residues. Germline CDR1 reads MGHRA; CDR2 reads YSYEKL. CDR3 nucleotide sequence: TGCGCCAGCAGCCAAGCTCCCGGGACAGCAACTAATGAAAAACTGTTTTTT. This gives the protein CASSQAPGTATNEKLFF.

This chain links TRBV6-5 with TRBJ1-5, with D tentatively TRBD1 (5 bases). Trimming shortened V by 6 bases and J by 4 bases, and 16 bases separated the two germline ends. Germline V lookup: CDR1 MNHEY, CDR2 SVGAGI. This CDR3 is built from 15 residues. CDR3 loop: CASSPTWGGNQPQHF. The CDR3 DNA reads as TGTGCCAGCAGCCCAACGTGGGGGGGGAATCAGCCCCAGCATTTT.

Notes on this clone: Other nucleotide sequences from this sample produce the same CDR3. This chain uses TRBV7-3 with TRBJ2-1, with D maybe TRBD2 (7 bases). This CDR3 contains 14 residues. From germline, CDR1 is SGHTA and CDR2 FQGTGA. Trimming took off 2 bases at V and 10 bases at J, with 15 bases between the two ends. The DNA of the CDR3 is TGTGCCAGCAGCTTATGGGGCGGGGGCAACGAGCAGTTCTTC. This sequence encodes CASSLWGGGNEQFF.

This chain uses TRBV28 with TRBJ2-1; 12 nucleotides line up with TRBD2. J was trimmed by 8 bases and V by 8 bases; bases with no gene match: 10. Germline-derived CDR1 and CDR2 are MDHEN and SYDVKM. This CDR3 comprises 15 residues. CDR3 in DNA: TGTGCCAGCCTAGCGGGGGGGCCTAAGTACGATGAGCAGTTCTTC. Translating it yields CASLAGGPKYDEQFF.

The table lists this clone with a count of one. The V call is TRBV7-9, the J call TRBJ1-4, with 8 bases fitting TRBD1. This CDR3 region has 14 residues. V lost 1 base to trimming and J lost 7 bases; unmatched junction nucleotides: 2. From germline, CDR1 is SEHNR and CDR2 FQNEAQ (reference sequence). CDR3 coding DNA: TGTGCCAGCAGCTTAGGCAGGGGGCGTGAAAAACTGTTTTTT. It encodes CASSLGRGREKLFF.

This chain joins TRBV7-2 and TRBJ2-3, with D unresolved. Germline V gene lookup returns CDR1 SGHTA and CDR2 FQGNSA. The CDR3 loop spans 12 amino acids. The V and J ends lost 5 bases and 4 bases respectively, with 7 bases between them. The CDR3 DNA reads as TGTGCCAGCAGCCTACGGGCAGATACGCAGTATTTT. This translates into CASSLRADTQYF.

The chain has TRBV6-1 and TRBJ1-2; D may be TRBD1 (6 bases). Germline assignment: CDR1 MNHNS and CDR2 SASEGT. Deletions cut 2 bases from V and 0 bases from J, with 10 bases between. This CDR3 is 15 amino acids long. The CDR3 sequence is CASSELTGPNYGYTF. In nucleotides, the CDR3 is TGTGCCAGCAGTGAACTGACAGGCCCTAACTATGGCTACACCTTC.

The chain uses TRBV7-9 and TRBJ2-1; 7 bases are a match to TRBD1. The junction had 8 bases not matched to a gene; V was cut back by 4 bases and J by 8 bases. From germline, CDR1 is SEHNR and CDR2 FQNEAQ (reference sequence). The CDR3 consists of 14 residues. The CDR3 sequence: CASSWGQLRDEQFF. The CDR3 coding sequence is TGTGCCAGCAGCTGGGGACAGCTGAGGGATGAGCAGTTCTTC.

The rearrangement uses TRBV2 and TRBJ2-5; D is undetermined. The germline CDR1 and CDR2 sequences are SNHLY and FYNNEI. CDR3 length: 14 residues. Trimming took off 5 bases at V and 1 base at J, with 11 bases between the two ends. DNA of the CDR3: TGTGCCAGCAGTTCGACTTACCGCCAAGAGACCCAGTACTTC. Its protein product is CASSSTYRQETQYF.

The gene calls are TRBV5-8 and TRBJ1-1; TRBD1 is a possible D gene (6 bases). Trimming shortened V by 0 bases and J by 8 bases, and 11 bases separated the two germline ends. The CDR3 runs to 13 residues. Germline CDR1 and CDR2: SGHTS and YDEGEE. DNA of the CDR3: TGTGCCAGCAGCTTGGAGGGGGGGACGGAAGCTTTCTTT. Its translation: CASSLEGGTEAFF. The full variable domain, its missing parts supplied by reference TRBV5-8 and TRBJ1-1, is EAGVTQSPTHLIKTRGQQATLRCSPISGHTSVYWYQQALGLGLQFLLWYDEGEERNRGNFPPRFSGRQFPNYSSELNVNALELEDSALYLCASSLEGGTEAFFGQGTRLTVV.

A few counts support this clone. The chain joins TRBV4-1 to TRBJ2-1, with TRBD2 matching 12 bases. Per germline, CDR1 MGHRA and CDR2 YSYEKL. The CDR3 is made up of 15 amino acids. V lost 2 bases, J lost 7 bases, and 3 bases stayed unmatched. The CDR3 bases are TGCGCCAGCAGCCAACTAGCGGGGGGGATTAATGAGCAGTTCTTC. As protein: CASSQLAGGINEQFF.

The rearrangement joins TRBV5-1 to TRBJ2-3; 7 nucleotides agree with TRBD2. Unmatched junction bases numbered 9, after V lost 4 bases and J lost 4 bases. The germline V gene encodes CDR1 SGHRS and CDR2 YFSETQ. The CDR3 is made up of 15 amino acids. The CDR3 is CASSIVAGSADTQYF. In DNA, the CDR3 is TGCGCCAGCAGCATAGTAGCGGGTAGTGCAGATACGCAGTATTTT.

The chain recombines TRBV4-2 with TRBJ1-2; weak D call: TRBD1 (5 bases). CDR1 is LGHNA, CDR2 YNFKEQ, per germline. Trimming removed 5 bases at V and 1 base at J, with 17 bases between. This CDR3 region has 16 residues. CDR3 loop: CASSEKRDFVNYGYTF. CDR3 in DNA: TGTGCCAGCAGCGAAAAGCGGGACTTTGTTAACTATGGCTACACCTTC.

The chain links TRBV9 to TRBJ1-5; 7 nucleotides align to TRBD1. There are 14 residues in the CDR3. V lost 3 bases to trimming and J lost 5 bases; unmatched junction nucleotides: 5. Germline-derived CDR1 and CDR2 are SGDLS and YYNGEE. In DNA form, the CDR3 reads TGTGCCAGCAGCGCGGGACAGCTAGATCAGCCCCAGCATTTT. Translated: CASSAGQLDQPQHF.

The chain recombines TRBV7-2 with TRBJ2-3, with D tentatively TRBD2 (6 bases). Trimming took 5 bases from V and 8 from J, leaving 14 bases between them. This CDR3 spans 13 amino acids. From germline, CDR1 is SGHTA and CDR2 FQGNSA. The CDR3 DNA reads as TGTGCCAGCAGCCGCCCGGGGGTGGGTACGCAGTATTTT. It is translated as CASSRPGVGTQYF.